This entry lists 11 T cell receptor beta chains sequenced from one sample in a study of response to subunit inactivated influenza vaccine. TCRdb passed the RT-PCR reads through MiXCR, listing each CDR3 protein once. This table has 530,000 or so distinct CDR3 sequences, approximately 10% appearing once. The sequencing used PBMCs from blood, collected on the day of vaccination. The receptors were sampled from a man aged 50 or older who received an inactivated influenza vaccine.

This clonotype came up many times. This rearrangement joins TRBV12-3 or TRBV12-4 to TRBJ1-6; 9 positions agree with TRBD1. Unmatched junction bases numbered 2, after V lost 6 bases and J lost 2 bases. The CDR3 runs 15 residues. The CDR3 bases are TGTGCCAGCAGGGACAGGGGTACCTATAATTCACCCCTCCACTTT. Translation gives CASRDRGTYNSPLHF.

This clonotype occurred many times. The V and J genes are TRBV12-3 or TRBV12-4 and TRBJ1-2, with TRBD1 matching 8 bases. The CDR3 is made up of 14 amino acids. V lost 4 bases and J lost 4; bases outside the gene matches: 5. DNA of the CDR3: TGTGCCAGCAGTTCCAGGGGGCGAGGCTATGGCTACACCTTC. It translates to CASSSRGRGYGYTF.

This clonotype was picked up many times. This sequence joins TRBV7-9 and TRBJ2-7; TRBD1 aligns across 7 bases. With V trimmed by 3 bases and J by 2 bases, 4 bases remained unmatched. Germline V gene lookup returns CDR1 SEHNR and CDR2 FQNEAQ (reference sequence). The length of the CDR3 is 14 residues. CDR3 coding DNA: TGTGCCAGCAGCTTCCGGGACAGTACCTACGAGCAGTACTTC. It encodes CASSFRDSTYEQYF. Full variable domain (missing parts from reference TRBV7-9 and TRBJ2-7): DTGVSQNPRHKITKRGQNVTFRCDPISEHNRLYWYRQTLGQGPEFLTYFQNEAQLEKSRLLSDRFSAERPKGSFSTLEIQRTEQGDSAMYLCASSFRDSTYEQYFGPGTRLTVT.

The chain recombines TRBV28 with TRBJ1-6; D unresolved. From germline, CDR1 is MDHEN and CDR2 SYDVKM. The CDR3 contains 16 residues. The V gene lost 1 base and the J gene lost 7 bases, with 14 bases spanning the gap. The CDR3 protein is CASSLLRAAPNSPLHF. The CDR3 DNA reads TGTGCCAGCAGTTTATTAAGGGCAGCGCCAAATTCACCCCTCCACTTT.

Turning to this clonotype: One end of the junction fails to match germline, which may point to a read error. This chain connects TRBV20-1 to TRBJ2-3; weak D call: TRBD1 (7 bases). CDR1 DFQATT and CDR2 SNEGSKA come from the germline V gene (reference sequence). The CDR3 is 12 amino acids. CDR3 coding DNA: TGCAGCATCCAGGGGGGAGGAGATACGCAGAATTTT. This gives the protein CSIQGGGDTQNF.

This clonotype was seen at least ten times. V and J are TRBV6-1 and TRBJ2-5; TRBD1 might be the D (6 bases). V lost 6 bases to trimming and J lost 4 bases, with 18 bases between them. CDR1 MNHNS and CDR2 SASEGT come from the germline V gene. The CDR3 totals 15 residues. CDR3 coding DNA: TGTGCCAGCAGCTCCTATGGGACATCGCCAGAGACCCAGTACTTC. It encodes CASSSYGTSPETQYF.

This clonotype was counted a few times. The chain is built from TRBV25-1 and TRBJ1-2, with D hard to call. V was clipped by 1 base and J by 5 bases, with 2 bases between them. The length of the CDR3 is 11 residues. Germline V CDR1 and CDR2: MGHDK, SYGVNS. CDR3 DNA sequence: TGTGCCAGCAGTGAATTGTATGGCTACACCTTC. As protein: CASSELYGYTF.

This sequence joins TRBV9 and TRBJ2-3; a possible D gene is TRBD2 (6 bases). V dropped 3 bases and J dropped 0 bases, with 11 bases sitting between them. This CDR3 is built from 15 residues. Germline values: CDR1 SGDLS, CDR2 YYNGEE. The CDR3 is CASSESGGSTDTQYF. DNA for the CDR3: TGTGCCAGCAGCGAATCCGGAGGGAGCACAGATACGCAGTATTTT.

This clonotype was detected ten times or more. V gene TRBV5-1 combines with J gene TRBJ2-1; the match to TRBD2 covers 14 bases. V dropped 0 bases and J dropped 9; count of bases not matched to a gene: 8. Germline V gives CDR1 SGHRS, CDR2 YFSETQ. This CDR3 is 17 amino acids long. The CDR3 DNA follows: TGCGCCAGCAGCTTGGCCTGGACTAGCGGGGGGCCCAGTGAGCAGTTCTTC. Residues: CASSLAWTSGGPSEQFF.

The J gene is TRBJ2-4, the V gene TRBV11-1; D gene ambiguous. V was trimmed by 8 bases and J by 9 bases, leaving 20 bases between them. CDR1 and CDR2 from the germline V gene are SGHAT and FQDESV (reference sequence). The CDR3 sequence is 14 residues long. The CDR3 DNA follows: TGTGCCAGCTCAGTTTCCGCCACTATTGGCATTCAGTACTTC. Its translation is CASSVSATIGIQYF.

The sample holds many counts of this clonotype. This sequence joins TRBV4-1 and TRBJ2-6, with TRBD1 identical over 9 bases. The CDR3 runs 16 residues. V lost 1 base, J lost 4 bases, and 2 bases stayed unmatched. The germline V gene has CDR1 MGHRA and CDR2 YSYEKL. The CDR3 coding sequence is TGCGCCAGCAGCCAAGGGACAGGGGCCGGGGCCAACGTCCTGACTTTC. It yields the protein CASSQGTGAGANVLTF.